The entry that follows covers one TCR beta chain sequence. The repertoire was sequenced with immunoSEQ multiplex PCR; TCRdb's copy has only in-frame clones and lacks some. The sample consists of over 300,000 clones, almost 90% of them appearing once. This CDR3 is 16 amino acids long. CDR1 and CDR2 (germline): LGHDT, YNNKEL (reference sequence). The V gene lost 3 bases and the J gene lost 0 bases, with 13 bases spanning the gap. This sample was included in a study of blood T cell repertoires in COVID-19. The receptor's source is a young man with active or convalescent COVID-19. The gene calls are TRBV3-1 (or the pseudogene TRBV3-2) and TRBJ2-3; the D gene is possibly TRBD2 (6 bases). Sequencing was carried out using peripheral blood. CDR3 region: CASSQGLPRSTDTQYF. DNA for the CDR3: TGTGCCAGCAGCCAGGGACTTCCCCGGAGCACAGATACGCAGTATTTT.